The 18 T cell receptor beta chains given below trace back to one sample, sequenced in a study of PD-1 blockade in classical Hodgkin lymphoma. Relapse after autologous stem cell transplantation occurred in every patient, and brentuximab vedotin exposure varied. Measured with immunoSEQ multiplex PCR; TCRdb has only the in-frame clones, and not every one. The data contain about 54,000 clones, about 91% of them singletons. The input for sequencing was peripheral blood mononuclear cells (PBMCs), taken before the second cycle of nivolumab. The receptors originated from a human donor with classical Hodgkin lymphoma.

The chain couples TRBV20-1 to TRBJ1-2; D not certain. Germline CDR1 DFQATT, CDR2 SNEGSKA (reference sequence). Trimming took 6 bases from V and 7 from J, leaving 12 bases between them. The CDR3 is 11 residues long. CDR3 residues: CSATFEGGYTF. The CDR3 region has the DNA TGCAGTGCAACCTTCGAGGGTGGCTACACCTTC.

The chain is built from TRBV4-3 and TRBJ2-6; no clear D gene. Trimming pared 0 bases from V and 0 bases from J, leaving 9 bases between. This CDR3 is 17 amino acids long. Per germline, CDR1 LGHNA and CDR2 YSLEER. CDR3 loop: CASSQEWGNSGANVLTF. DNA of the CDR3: TGCGCCAGCAGCCAAGAATGGGGAAACTCTGGGGCCAACGTCCTGACTTTC.

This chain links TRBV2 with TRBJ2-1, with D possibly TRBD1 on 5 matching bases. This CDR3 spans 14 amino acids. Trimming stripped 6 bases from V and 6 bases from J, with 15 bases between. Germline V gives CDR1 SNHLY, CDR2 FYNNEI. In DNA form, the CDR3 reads TGTGCCAGCAGACCGTTTGGGGCTGGCAATGAGCAGTTCTTC. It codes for CASRPFGAGNEQFF. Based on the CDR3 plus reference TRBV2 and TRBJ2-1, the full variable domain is EPEVTQTPSHQVTQMGQEVILRCVPISNHLYFYWYRQILGQKVEFLVSFYNNEISEKSEIFDDQFSVERPDGSNFTLKIRSTKLEDSAMYFCASRPFGAGNEQFFGPGTRLTVL.

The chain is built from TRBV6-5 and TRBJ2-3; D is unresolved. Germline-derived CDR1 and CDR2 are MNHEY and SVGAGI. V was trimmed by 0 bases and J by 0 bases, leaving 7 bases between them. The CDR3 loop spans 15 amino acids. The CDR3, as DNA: TGTGCCAGCAGTTACTCGCCAGGAAGCACAGATACGCAGTATTTT. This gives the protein CASSYSPGSTDTQYF.

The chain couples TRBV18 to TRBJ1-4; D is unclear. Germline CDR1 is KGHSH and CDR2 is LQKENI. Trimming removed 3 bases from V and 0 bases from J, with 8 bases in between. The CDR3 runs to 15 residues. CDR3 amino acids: CASSPAYATNEKLFF. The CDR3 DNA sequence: TGTGCCAGCTCACCCGCTTATGCAACTAATGAAAAACTGTTTTTT. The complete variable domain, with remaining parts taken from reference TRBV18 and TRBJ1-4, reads NAGVMQNPRHLVRRRGQEARLRCSPMKGHSHVYWYRQLPEEGLKFMVYLQKENIIDESGMPKERFSAEFPKEGPSILRIQQVVRGDSAAYFCASSPAYATNEKLFFGSGTQLSVL.

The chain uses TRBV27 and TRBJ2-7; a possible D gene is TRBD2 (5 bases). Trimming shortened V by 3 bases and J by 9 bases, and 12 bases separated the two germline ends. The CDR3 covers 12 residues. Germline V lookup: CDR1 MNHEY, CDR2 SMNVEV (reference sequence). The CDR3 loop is CASSLVRGPQYF. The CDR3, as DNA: TGTGCCAGCAGTTTGGTCAGAGGGCCGCAGTACTTC.

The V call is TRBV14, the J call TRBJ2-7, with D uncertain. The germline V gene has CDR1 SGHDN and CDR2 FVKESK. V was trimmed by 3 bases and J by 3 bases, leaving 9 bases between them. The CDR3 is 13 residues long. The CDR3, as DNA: TGTGCCAGCAGCCACGTTCCAGGCTACGAGCAGTACTTC. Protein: CASSHVPGYEQYF.

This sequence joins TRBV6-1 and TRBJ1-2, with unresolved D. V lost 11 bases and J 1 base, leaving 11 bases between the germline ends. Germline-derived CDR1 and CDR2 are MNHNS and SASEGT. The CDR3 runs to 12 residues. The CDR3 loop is CAAQAVNYGYTF. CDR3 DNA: TGTGCCGCCCAGGCAGTTAACTATGGCTACACCTTC.

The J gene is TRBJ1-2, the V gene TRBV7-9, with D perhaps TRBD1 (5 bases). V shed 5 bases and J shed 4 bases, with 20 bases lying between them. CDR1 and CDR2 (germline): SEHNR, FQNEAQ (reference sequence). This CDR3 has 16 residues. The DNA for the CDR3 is TGTGCCAGCAGCCAACAGGCCGGGGTTGGTGGCTATGGCTACACCTTC. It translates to CASSQQAGVGGYGYTF.

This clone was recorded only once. The CDR3, as DNA: TGTGCCAGCAGTTCAATGACAGGGAGCTCTGGAAACACCATATATTTT. Amino acid sequence: CASSSMTGSSGNTIYF. V is TRBV6-6 and J is TRBJ1-3, with 7 bases matching TRBD1. Germline CDR1 is MNHNY and CDR2 is SVGAGI (reference sequence). With V trimmed by 4 bases and J by 0 bases, 6 bases remained unmatched. This CDR3 contains 16 residues.

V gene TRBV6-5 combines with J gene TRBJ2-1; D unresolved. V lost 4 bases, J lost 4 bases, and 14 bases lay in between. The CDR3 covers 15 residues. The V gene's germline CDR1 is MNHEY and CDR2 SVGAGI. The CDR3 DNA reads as TGTGCCAGCAGTTCAGCCGACGTAGGGTACAATGAGCAGTTCTTC. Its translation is CASSSADVGYNEQFF.

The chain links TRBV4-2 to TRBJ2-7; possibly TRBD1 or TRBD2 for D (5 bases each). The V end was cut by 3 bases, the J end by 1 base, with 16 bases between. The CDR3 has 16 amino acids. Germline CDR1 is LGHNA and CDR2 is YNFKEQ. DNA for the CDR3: TGTGCCAGCAGCCAGGAGGACACCGCCGGATCCTACGAGCAGTACTTC. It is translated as CASSQEDTAGSYEQYF.

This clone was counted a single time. CDR3 sequence reads: CASSQLSAGGTYEQYF. The DNA for the CDR3 is TGTGCCAGCAGCCAACTCAGCGCGGGAGGGACCTACGAGCAGTACTTC. This chain uses TRBV16 with TRBJ2-7; 9 bases fit TRBD2. This CDR3 region has 16 residues. V gave up 2 bases and J gave up 2 bases; unmatched junction bases: 7. The germline gives CDR1 KGHSY, CDR2 FQNENV.

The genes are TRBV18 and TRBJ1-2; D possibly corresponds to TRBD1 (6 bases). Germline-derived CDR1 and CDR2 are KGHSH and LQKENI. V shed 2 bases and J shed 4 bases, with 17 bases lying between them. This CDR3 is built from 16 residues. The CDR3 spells CASSPNIQGRSYGYTF. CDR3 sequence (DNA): TGTGCCAGCTCACCAAATATTCAGGGGCGGTCCTATGGCTACACCTTC.

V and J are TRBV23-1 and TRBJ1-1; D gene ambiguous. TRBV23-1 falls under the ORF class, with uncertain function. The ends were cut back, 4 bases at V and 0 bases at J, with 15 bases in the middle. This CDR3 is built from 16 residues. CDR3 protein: CASSPTQKRMNTEAFF. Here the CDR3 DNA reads TGCGCCAGCAGTCCGACTCAGAAGAGGATGAACACTGAAGCTTTCTTT.

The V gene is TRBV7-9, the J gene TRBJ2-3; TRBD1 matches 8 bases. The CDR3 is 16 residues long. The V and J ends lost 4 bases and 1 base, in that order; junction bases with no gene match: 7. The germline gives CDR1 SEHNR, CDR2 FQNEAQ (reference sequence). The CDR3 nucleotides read TGTGCCAGCAGCTCGGGACTGGGACAGGGCACAGATACGCAGTATTTT. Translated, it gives CASSSGLGQGTDTQYF.

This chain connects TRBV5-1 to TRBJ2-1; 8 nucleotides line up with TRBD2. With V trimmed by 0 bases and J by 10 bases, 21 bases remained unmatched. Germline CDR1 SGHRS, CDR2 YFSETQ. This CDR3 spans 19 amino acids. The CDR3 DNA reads TGCGCCAGCAGCTTGGGGGGCTTACTAGCGGTGCCCGCGCGGGAGGAGCAGTTCTTC. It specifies CASSLGGLLAVPAREEQFF.

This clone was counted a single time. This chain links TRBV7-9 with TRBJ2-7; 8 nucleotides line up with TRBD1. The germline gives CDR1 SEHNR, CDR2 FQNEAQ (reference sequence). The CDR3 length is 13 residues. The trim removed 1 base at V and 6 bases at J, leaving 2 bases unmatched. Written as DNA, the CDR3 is TGTGCCAGCAGCTTAGGGGGACAGGCCGAGCAGTACTTC. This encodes CASSLGGQAEQYF.